This T cell receptor beta chain was identified in a study of PD-L1 blockade in urothelial cancer. Method: immunoSEQ multiplex PCR; TCRdb's copy keeps in-frame clones and lacks some. The sample includes about 50,000 clones, approximately 86% of them seen just once. The time point here: pretreatment peripheral blood. Sequenced here: PBMCs, sampled around atezolizumab (anti-PD-L1) treatment. The receptor was derived from a man in his 60s with urothelial cancer.

The CDR3 spells CASSPGHIQETQYF. The CDR3 nucleotides are TGCGCCAGCAGCCCGGGACACATCCAAGAGACCCAGTACTTC. The gene calls are TRBV5-1 and TRBJ2-5; a possible D gene is TRBD1 (6 bases). Trimming stripped 4 bases from V and 1 base from J, with 11 bases between. CDR1 and CDR2 (germline): SGHRS, YFSETQ. The CDR3 sequence is 14 residues long.